Sequencing of this T cell receptor beta chain was carried out in a study of T cell responses to AZD1222 COVID-19 vaccine. Whole-study findings and limits: Just a handful of AZD1222 recipients were seropositive at baseline. Dominant CD4 TCR responses targeted spike regions 160-218 and 743-854. Spike-specific TCR breadth and depth both grew after two AZD1222 doses. Repertoire sampling occurred only after the peak T cell response.

Notes on this clone: Its specificity is unknown.

Sequencing was performed with immunoSEQ multiplex PCR; in TCRdb, only in-frame clones are kept and a portion is missing. This sample yields about 94,000 clones, of which roughly 90% are seen a single time; around 10% belongs to the top ten. The source material was peripheral blood, sampled 28 days after the second AZD1222 dose. The origin of this receptor is an adult who received the AZD1222 COVID-19 vaccine.

DNA of the CDR3: TGTGCCAGCAGCACCCGGGACGCCGACAATGAGCAGTTCTTC. It codes for CASSTRDADNEQFF. V gene TRBV21-1 combines with J gene TRBJ2-1. TRBV21-1 is classified as a pseudogene. The CDR3 spans 14 residues.